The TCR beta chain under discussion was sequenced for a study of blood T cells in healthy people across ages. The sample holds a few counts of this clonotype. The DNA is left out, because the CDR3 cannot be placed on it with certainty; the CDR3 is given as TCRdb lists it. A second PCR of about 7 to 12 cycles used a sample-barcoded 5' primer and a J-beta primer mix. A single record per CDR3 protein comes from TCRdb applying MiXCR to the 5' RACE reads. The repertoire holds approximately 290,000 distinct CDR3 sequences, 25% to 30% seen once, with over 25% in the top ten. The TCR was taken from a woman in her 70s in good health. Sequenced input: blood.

CDR3 loop: CASSKGWGRGNQPQHF. This chain connects TRBV21-1 to TRBJ1-5; the table's D call TRBD1 went unverified against the DNA. TRBV21-1 is termed a pseudogene. The CDR3 has 16 residues if both end residues are counted.